This TCR beta chain was sequenced for a study of cytomegalovirus exposure and HLA in healthy donors. On the study more broadly: HLA-typed donors were the source of approximately 88 million unique TCRs held in an early data release. Findings of the study overall: A few chains tied to CMV proved CMV antigen-specific in vitro. The classifier, whose performance was assessed in both the original and validation cohorts, reportedly diagnosed cytomegalovirus status with high specificity and sensitivity.

A note on this clone: No antigen is known for it.

PCR amplification relied on 60 Vbeta primers (plus 13 Jbeta primers). In the original workflow: Counted up in a later analysis, unique TCR beta chains came to about 80 million, with around 11 million shared. Profiled with immunoSEQ multiplex PCR; TCRdb holds only in-frame clones, not every one. V and J calls and clone size are as listed in that table; D and trimming were resolved from the DNA. The sample has 150,000 or so clones. Trimming took off 3 bases at V and 4 bases at J, with 12 bases between the two ends. The germline V gene encodes CDR1 LNHDA and CDR2 SQIVND (reference sequence). The CDR3 is 14 amino acids.

Sample: PBMCs. This chain uses TRBV19 with TRBJ1-1; D is unresolved. The receptor was derived from a woman between 18 and 30 years old in good health and CMV-seronegative. The CDR3 DNA reads as TGTGCCAGTAGTATTCGGTCCCGAGGCACTGAAGCTTTCTTT. Protein sequence: CASSIRSRGTEAFF.